The following is a TCR beta chain sequence with its context. Terminally differentiated effector memory CD45RA+ cells were excluded from the naive CD8 cells, which were CD45RO-negative and positively selected for CCR7. The CDR3 totals 16 residues. In germline, CDR1 is MGHRA, CDR2 YSYEKL. V lost 2 bases and J 0 bases, leaving 11 bases between the germline ends. The data belong to a study of shared clonotypes between healthy human individuals. The protocol was immunoSEQ multiplex PCR, while the TCRdb copy is restricted to in-frame clones and leaves out a portion. The table has about 2,200,000 clones, 90% to 95% seen once.

The rearrangement uses TRBV4-1 and TRBJ2-1; D is unclear. The receptor was derived from a man between 18 and 35 years old in good health. Some clones in this sample may be carry-over from other donors' samples. The sample taken for sequencing was naive CD8+ T cells from PBMCs. CDR3 loop: CASSQKSGSSYNEQFF. The CDR3 bases are TGCGCCAGCAGCCAAAAGTCCGGTTCCTCCTACAATGAGCAGTTCTTC.